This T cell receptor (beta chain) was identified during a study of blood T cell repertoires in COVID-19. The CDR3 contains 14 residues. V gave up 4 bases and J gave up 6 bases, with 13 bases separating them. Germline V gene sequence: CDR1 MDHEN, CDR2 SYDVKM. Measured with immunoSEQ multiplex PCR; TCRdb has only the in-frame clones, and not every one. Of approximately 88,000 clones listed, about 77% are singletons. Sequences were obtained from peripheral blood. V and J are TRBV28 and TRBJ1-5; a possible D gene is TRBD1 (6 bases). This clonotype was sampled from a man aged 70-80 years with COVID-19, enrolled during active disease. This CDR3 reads CASSYRVGLQPQHF. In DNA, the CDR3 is TGTGCCAGCAGTTACAGGGTGGGCCTTCAGCCCCAGCATTTT.